This paragraph reports one T cell receptor beta chain. Its antigen is still unknown. Following RNA extraction, reverse transcription yielded cDNA that acted as the sequencing template. TCRdb keeps only in-frame clones here, not all; method: immunoSEQ multiplex PCR. The profile shows 160,000 or so clones, 45% to 60% of them singletons. The length of the CDR3 is 14 residues. Unmatched junction bases numbered 8, after V lost 5 bases and J lost 3 bases. CDR1 and CDR2 from the germline V gene are SQVTM and ANQGSEA. Lesional scalp tissue (obtained by punch biopsy) and peripheral blood were collected from alopecia areata patients. This sample is drawn from a study of CD8+ T cells in alopecia areata. Study-level background: Treated patients were given oral tofacitinib, which was dosed at 5 to 10 mg twice daily.

Notes on the study in general: An increase in clonality over normal scalp was evident in lesional scalp, especially alopecia totalis/universalis.

This clonotype was obtained from a human donor with alopecia areata. The chain recombines TRBV29-1 with TRBJ2-7; TRBD1 matches at 9 bases. The specimen comprised CD8+ T cells sorted from blood, sampled at week 0. This CDR3 reads CSVQGGTGSYEQYF. Written as DNA, the CDR3 is TGCAGCGTTCAAGGGGGGACAGGGAGCTACGAGCAGTACTTC.